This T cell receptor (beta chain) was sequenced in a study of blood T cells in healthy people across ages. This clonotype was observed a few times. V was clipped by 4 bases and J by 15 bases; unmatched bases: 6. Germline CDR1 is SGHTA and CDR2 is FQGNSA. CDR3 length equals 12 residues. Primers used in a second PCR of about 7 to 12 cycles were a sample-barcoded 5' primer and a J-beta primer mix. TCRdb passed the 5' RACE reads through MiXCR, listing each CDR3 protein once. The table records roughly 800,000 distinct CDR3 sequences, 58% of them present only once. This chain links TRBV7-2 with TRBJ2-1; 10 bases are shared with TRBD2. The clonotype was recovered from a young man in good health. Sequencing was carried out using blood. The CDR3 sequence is CASSSTSGIRFF. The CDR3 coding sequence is TGTGCCAGCAGCTCAACTAGCGGGATACGGTTCTTC. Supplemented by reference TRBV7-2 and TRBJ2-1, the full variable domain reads GAGVSQSPSNKVTEKGKDVELRCDPISGHTALYWYRQSLGQGLEFLIYFQGNSAPDKSGLPSDRFSAERTGGSVSTLTIQRTQQEDSAVYLCASSSTSGIRFFGPGTRLTVL.